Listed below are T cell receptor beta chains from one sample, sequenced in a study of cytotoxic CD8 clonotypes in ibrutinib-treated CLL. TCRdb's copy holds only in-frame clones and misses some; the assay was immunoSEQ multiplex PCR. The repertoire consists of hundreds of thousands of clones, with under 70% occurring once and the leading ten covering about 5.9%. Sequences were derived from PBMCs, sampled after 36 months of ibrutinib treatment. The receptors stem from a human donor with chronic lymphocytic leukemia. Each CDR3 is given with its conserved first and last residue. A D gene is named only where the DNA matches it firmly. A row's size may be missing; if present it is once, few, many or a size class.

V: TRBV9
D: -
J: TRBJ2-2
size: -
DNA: TGTGCCAGCAGCGTACTTCAGGGGCTCAACACCGGGGAGCTGTTTTTT
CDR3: CASSVLQGLNTGELFF

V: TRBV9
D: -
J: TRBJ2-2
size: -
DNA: TGTGCCAGCAGCGCTAAGGGGCTTACCGGGGAGCTGTTTTTT
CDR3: CASSAKGLTGELFF

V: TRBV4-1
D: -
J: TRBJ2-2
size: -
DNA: TGCGCCAGCAGCCAAGCGGCAGGGGGGAGCACCGGGGAGCTGTTTTTT
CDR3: CASSQAAGGSTGELFF

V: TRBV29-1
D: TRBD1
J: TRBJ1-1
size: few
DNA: TGCAGCCACAACAGGGGGTTGAACACTGAAGCTTTCTTT
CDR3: CSHNRGLNTEAFF

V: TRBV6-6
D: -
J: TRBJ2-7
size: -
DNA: TGTGCCAGCAGTTACGCGGAGGGCCCGAATAGGCAGTACTTC
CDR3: CASSYAEGPNRQYF

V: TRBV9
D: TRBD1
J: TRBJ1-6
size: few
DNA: TGTGCCAGCAGCGTAGGGACAGGGCACAATTCACCCCTCCACTTT
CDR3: CASSVGTGHNSPLHF

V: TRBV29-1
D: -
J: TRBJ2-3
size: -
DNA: TGCAGCGTTGGCAGGGGTTTCACAGATACGCAGTATTTT
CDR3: CSVGRGFTDTQYF

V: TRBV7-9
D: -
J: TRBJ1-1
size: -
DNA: TGTGCCAGCAGCTTAGCATCCGGACGGAACACTGAAGCTTTCTTT
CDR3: CASSLASGRNTEAFF

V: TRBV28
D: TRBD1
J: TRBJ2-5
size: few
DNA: TGTGCCAGCAGGACAGGGCAGGAGACCCAGTACTTC
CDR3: CASRTGQETQYF

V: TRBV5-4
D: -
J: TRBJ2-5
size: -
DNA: TGTGCCAGCAGCCTGGGACGGAGACAAGAGACCCAGTACTTC
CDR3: CASSLGRRQETQYF

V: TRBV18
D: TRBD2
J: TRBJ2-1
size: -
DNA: TGTGCCAGCTCACCCCGGGCTAGCGGGAGTCCCCACAATGAGCAGTTCTTC
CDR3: CASSPRASGSPHNEQFF

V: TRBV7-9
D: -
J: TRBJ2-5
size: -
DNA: TGTGCCAGCAGCTTCCCCCTAGAGACCCAGTACTTC
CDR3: CASSFPLETQYF

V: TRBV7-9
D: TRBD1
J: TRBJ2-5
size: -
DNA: TGTGCCAGCAGCTTATCGTGGGGGACAGGACAGGCCTTCGGGGAGACCCAGTACTTC
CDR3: CASSLSWGTGQAFGETQYF

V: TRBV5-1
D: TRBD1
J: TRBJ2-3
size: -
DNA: TGCGCCAGCAGCCCACTCCCGTCGAGGGGACAGCACACAGATACGCAGTATTTT
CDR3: CASSPLPSRGQHTDTQYF

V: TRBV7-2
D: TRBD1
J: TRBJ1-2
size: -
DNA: TGTGCCAGCAGCTTAGGGACAGGCACCTATGGCTACACCTTC
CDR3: CASSLGTGTYGYTF

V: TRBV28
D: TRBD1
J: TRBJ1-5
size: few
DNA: TGTGCCAGCAGTACACTCCTACAGGGGCTAAGCAATCAGCCCCAGCATTTT
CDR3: CASSTLLQGLSNQPQHF

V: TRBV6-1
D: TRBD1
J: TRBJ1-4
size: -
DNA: TGTGCCAGCAGGGGGGCGAGGGGGCGGATTGAAAAACTGTTTTTT
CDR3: CASRGARGRIEKLFF

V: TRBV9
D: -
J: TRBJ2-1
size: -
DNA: TGTGCCAGCAGCGTAGGGGGTCCCCTATACAATGAGCAGTTCTTC
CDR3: CASSVGGPLYNEQFF

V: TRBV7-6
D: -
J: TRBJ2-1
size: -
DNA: TGTGCCAGCAGCTTGGGTAGCGCCTCCTACAATGAGCAGTTCTTC
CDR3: CASSLGSASYNEQFF

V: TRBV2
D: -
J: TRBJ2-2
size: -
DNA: TGTGCCAGCAGCCTAGGGCCAGGGATCACCGGGGAGCTGTTTTTT
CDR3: CASSLGPGITGELFF

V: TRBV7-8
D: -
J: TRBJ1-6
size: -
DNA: TGTGCCAGCAGCTTAGTCAGGGGCAATTCACCCCTCCACTTT
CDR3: CASSLVRGNSPLHF

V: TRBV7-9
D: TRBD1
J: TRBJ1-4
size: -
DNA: TGTGCCAGCAGCCGAATCCGGGACAGCGAAAATGAAAAACTGTTTTTT
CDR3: CASSRIRDSENEKLFF

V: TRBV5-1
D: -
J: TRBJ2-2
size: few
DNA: TGCGCCAGCAGCCAATTGGGGTTACCTAACACCGGGGAGCTGTTTTTT
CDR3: CASSQLGLPNTGELFF

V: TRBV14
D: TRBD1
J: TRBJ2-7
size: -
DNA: TGTGCCAGCAGCCGGAATCCGGGGACAGGGGGCTTCCACGAGCAGTACTTC
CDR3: CASSRNPGTGGFHEQYF

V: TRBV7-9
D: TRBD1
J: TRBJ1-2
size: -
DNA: TGTGCCAGCAGCTCCGGACAGGGTAGGAACTATGGCTACACCTTC
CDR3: CASSSGQGRNYGYTF

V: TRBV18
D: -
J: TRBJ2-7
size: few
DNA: TGTGCCAGCTCACCACCGAACACCTACTACGAGCAGTACTTC
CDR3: CASSPPNTYYEQYF

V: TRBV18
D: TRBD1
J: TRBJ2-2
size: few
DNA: TGTGCCAGCTCACCTTCCAGGGGGCGCCCCCTGTCCTACGGGGAGCTGTTTTTT
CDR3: CASSPSRGRPLSYGELFF

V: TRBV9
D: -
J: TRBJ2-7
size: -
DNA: TGTGCCAGCAGCCCATACGGGACGCCCTACGAGCAGTACTTC
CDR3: CASSPYGTPYEQYF

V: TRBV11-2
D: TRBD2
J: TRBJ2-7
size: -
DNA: TGTGCCAGCAGCTTAGTCCCAACATACCTAGCGGGAGAGCACTACGAGCAGTACTTC
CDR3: CASSLVPTYLAGEHYEQYF

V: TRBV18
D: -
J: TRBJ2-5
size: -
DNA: TGTGCCAGCTCACAAGACTGGACGGAATTCGGGACCCAGTACTTC
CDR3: CASSQDWTEFGTQYF

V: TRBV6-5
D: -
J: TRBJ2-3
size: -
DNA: TGTGCCAGCAAGCGGACAGCTGAGTCAGATACGCAGTATTTT
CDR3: CASKRTAESDTQYF

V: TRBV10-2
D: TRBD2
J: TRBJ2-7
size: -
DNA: TGCGCCAGCAGTGTGGGACTAGCGGGAGGGGCCTACGAGCAGTACTTC
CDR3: CASSVGLAGGAYEQYF

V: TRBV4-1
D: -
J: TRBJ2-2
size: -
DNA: TGCGCCAGCAGCCACCATCCAAGGGGGGCGACCGGGGAGCTGTTTTTT
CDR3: CASSHHPRGATGELFF

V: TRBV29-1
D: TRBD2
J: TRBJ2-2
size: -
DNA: TGCAGCGTTGGGGAGGGAACAGGATTTCTGAACACCGGGGAGCTGTTTTTT
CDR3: CSVGEGTGFLNTGELFF

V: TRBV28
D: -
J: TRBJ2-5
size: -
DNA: TGTGCCAGCAGTTTTTCGTGGACCCAGTACTTC
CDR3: CASSFSWTQYF

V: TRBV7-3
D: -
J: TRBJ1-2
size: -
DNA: TGTGCCAGCAGCTTAGACAGGCGATTAACCTTC
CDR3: CASSLDRRLTF

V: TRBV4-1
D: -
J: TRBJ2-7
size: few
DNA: TGCGCCAGCAGCCAAGATCTGGACACCCGATTCCTATACGAGCAGTACTTC
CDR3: CASSQDLDTRFLYEQYF

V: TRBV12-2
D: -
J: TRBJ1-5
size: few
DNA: TGTGCAAGTCACGGGTGGAGCAATCAGCCCCAGCATTTT
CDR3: CASHGWSNQPQHF

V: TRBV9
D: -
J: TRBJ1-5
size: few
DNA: TGTGCCAGCAGCGTAGGACAGGCGGATCAGCCCCAGCATTTT
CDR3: CASSVGQADQPQHF

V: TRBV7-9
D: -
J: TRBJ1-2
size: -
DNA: TGTGCCAGCAGCTTAGCCCAGATTACTTCCTATGGCTACACCTTC
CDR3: CASSLAQITSYGYTF

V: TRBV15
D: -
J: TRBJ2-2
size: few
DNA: TGTGCCACCAGCACCACTCCCGGGGAGCTGTTTTTT
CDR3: CATSTTPGELFF

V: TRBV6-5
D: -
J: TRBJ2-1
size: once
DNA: TGTGCCAGCAGTTACTCGGGAAGGTACAATGAGCAGTTCTTC
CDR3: CASSYSGRYNEQFF

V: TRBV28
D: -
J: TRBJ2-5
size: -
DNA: TGTGCCAGTACTAGAGGAGAGACCCAGTACTTC
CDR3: CASTRGETQYF

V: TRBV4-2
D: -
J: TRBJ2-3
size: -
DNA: TGTGCCAGCAGCCAAGTATTGACCCCCACAGATACGCAGTATTTT
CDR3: CASSQVLTPTDTQYF

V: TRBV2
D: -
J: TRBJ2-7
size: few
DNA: TGTGCCAGCAGTGATCGGATTATCTCCTACGAGCAGTACTTC
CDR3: CASSDRIISYEQYF

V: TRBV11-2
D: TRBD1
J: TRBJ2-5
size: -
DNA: TGTGCCAGCAGCCCGACAGGGTTGGAGACCCAGTACTTC
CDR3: CASSPTGLETQYF

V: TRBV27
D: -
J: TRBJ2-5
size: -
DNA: TGTGCCAGCAGTTTGAAAATTGGGTCCCAAGAGACCCAGTACTTC
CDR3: CASSLKIGSQETQYF

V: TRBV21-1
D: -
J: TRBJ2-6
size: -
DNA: TGTGCCAGCAGCAAAGTGGACACCCTATCTGGGGCCAACGTCCTGACTTTC
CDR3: CASSKVDTLSGANVLTF

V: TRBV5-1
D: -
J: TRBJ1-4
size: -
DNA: TGCGCCAGCAGCACGAGGGTCAGAGGAACTAATGAAAAACTGTTTTTT
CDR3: CASSTRVRGTNEKLFF

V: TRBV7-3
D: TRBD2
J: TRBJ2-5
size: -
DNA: TGTGCCAGCAGCGCCTTAGCGGGAGCTTACGAGACCCAGTACTTC
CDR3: CASSALAGAYETQYF

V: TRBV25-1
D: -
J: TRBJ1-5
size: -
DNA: TGTGCCAGCAGTGACCCCCGGGACACACCTTATCAGCCCCAGCATTTT
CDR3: CASSDPRDTPYQPQHF

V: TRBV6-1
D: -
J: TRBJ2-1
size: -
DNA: TGTGCCAGCAGCGAATTCGCCCACGGGGGCAATGAGCAGTTCTTC
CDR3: CASSEFAHGGNEQFF

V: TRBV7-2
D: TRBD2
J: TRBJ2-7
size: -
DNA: TGTGCCAGCAGCACCTCTAGCGGGAGGTACGAGCAGTACTTC
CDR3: CASSTSSGRYEQYF

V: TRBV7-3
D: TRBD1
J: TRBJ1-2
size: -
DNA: TGTGCCAGCAGCTTAATTGCAGGGGGCGGCTACACCTTC
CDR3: CASSLIAGGGYTF